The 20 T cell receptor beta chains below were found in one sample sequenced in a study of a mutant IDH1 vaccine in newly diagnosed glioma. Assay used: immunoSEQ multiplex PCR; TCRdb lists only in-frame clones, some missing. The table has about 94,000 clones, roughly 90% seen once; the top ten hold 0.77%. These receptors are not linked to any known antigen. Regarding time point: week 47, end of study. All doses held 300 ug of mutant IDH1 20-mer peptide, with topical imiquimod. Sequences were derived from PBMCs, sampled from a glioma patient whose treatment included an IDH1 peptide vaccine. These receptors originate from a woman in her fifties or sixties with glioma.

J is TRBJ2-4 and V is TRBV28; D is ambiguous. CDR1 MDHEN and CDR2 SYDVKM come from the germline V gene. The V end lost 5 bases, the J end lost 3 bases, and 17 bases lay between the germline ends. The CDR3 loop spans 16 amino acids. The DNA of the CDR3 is TGTGCCAGCAGTACGCTCCGCGGCTCTTACAAAAACATTCAGTACTTC. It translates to CASSTLRGSYKNIQYF.

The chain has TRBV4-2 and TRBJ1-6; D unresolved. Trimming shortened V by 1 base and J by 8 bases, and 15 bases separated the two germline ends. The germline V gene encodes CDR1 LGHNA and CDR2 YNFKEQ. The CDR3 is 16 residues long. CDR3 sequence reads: CASSQALGSGDSPLHF. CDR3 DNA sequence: TGTGCCAGCAGCCAAGCCCTGGGATCCGGGGATTCACCCCTCCACTTT.

Here the CDR3 DNA reads TGTGCCAGCAGCCCCGTGGGACAGGGCAACACTGAAGCTTTCTTT. Translating it yields CASSPVGQGNTEAFF. The rearrangement joins TRBV2 to TRBJ1-1; 9 nucleotides align to TRBD1. V trimming: 6 bases; J trimming: 2 bases; junction bases outside the gene matches: 7. CDR1 is SNHLY and CDR2 is FYNNEI in the germline V gene. The CDR3 length is 15 residues.

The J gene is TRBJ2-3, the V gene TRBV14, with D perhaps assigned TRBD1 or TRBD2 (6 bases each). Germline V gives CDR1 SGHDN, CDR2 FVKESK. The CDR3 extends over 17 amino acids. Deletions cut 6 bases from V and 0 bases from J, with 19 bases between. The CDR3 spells CASSLDRRTTSTDTQYF. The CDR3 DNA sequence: TGTGCCAGCAGTCTCGACAGGCGGACTACGAGCACAGATACGCAGTATTTT.

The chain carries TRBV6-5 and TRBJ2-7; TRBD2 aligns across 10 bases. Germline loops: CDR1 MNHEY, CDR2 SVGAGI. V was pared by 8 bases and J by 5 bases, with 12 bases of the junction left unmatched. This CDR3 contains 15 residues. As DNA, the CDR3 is TGTGCCAGCCGACTTACGGGACTAGCGACCCACGAGCAGTACTTC. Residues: CASRLTGLATHEQYF.

DNA for the CDR3: TGTGCCAGCAGCGTAGATGAGGTTAACTACACCTTC. Amino acids: CASSVDEVNYTF. V is TRBV9 and J is TRBJ1-2; D is unresolved. The CDR3 has 12 amino acids. V dropped 0 bases and J dropped 10 bases, with 10 bases sitting between them. Germline CDR1 and CDR2: SGDLS and YYNGEE.

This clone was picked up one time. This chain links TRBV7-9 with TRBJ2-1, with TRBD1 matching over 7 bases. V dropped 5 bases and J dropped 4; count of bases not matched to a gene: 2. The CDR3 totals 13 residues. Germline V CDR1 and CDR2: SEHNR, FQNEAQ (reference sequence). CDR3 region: CASSLGQYNEQFF. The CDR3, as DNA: TGTGCCAGCAGCCTGGGACAGTACAATGAGCAGTTCTTC. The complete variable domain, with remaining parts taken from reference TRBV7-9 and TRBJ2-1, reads DTGVSQNPRHKITKRGQNVTFRCDPISEHNRLYWYRQTLGQGPEFLTYFQNEAQLEKSRLLSDRFSAERPKGSFSTLEIQRTEQGDSAMYLCASSLGQYNEQFFGPGTRLTVL.

The DNA of the CDR3 is TGCGCCAGCAGCTTGGATGGGGGGCCGTACGAGCAGTACTTC. Its protein product is CASSLDGGPYEQYF. The rearrangement links TRBV5-1 to TRBJ2-7, with D perhaps given as TRBD1 or TRBD2 (6 bases each). Trimming removed 0 bases from V and 4 bases from J, with 11 bases in between. CDR3 length: 14 residues. Germline-derived CDR1 and CDR2 are SGHRS and YFSETQ.

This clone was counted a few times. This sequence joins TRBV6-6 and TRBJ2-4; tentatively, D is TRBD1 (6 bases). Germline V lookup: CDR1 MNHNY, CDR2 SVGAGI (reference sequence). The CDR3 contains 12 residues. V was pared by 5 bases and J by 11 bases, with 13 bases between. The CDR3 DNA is TGTGCCAGCAGTCCCCCCGGGACACTTCAGTACTTC. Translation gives CASSPPGTLQYF.

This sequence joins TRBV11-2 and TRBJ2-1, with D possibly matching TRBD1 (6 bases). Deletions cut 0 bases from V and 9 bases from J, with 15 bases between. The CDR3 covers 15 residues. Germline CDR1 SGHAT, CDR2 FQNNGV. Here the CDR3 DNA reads TGTGCCAGCAGCTTAGATTCACTGGGGGCCGGTGAGCAGTTCTTC. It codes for CASSLDSLGAGEQFF.

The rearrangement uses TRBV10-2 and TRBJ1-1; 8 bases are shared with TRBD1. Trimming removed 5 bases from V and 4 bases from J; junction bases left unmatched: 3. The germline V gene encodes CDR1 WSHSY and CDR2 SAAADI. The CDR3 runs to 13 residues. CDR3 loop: CASSTGGSTEAFF. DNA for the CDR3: TGCGCCAGCAGTACAGGGGGGAGCACTGAAGCTTTCTTT.

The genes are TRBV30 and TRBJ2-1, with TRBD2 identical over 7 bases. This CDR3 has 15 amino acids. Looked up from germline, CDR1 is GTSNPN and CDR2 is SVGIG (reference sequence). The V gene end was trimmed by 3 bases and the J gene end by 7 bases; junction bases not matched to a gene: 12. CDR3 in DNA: TGTGCCTGGAGGAACCGGGACTATAGTTTGAATGAGCAGTTCTTC. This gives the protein CAWRNRDYSLNEQFF.

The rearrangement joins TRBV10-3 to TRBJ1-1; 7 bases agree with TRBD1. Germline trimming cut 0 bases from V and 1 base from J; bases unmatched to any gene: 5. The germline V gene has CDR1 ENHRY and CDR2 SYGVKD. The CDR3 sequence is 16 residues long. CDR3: CAISESRGQSNTEAFF. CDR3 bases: TGTGCCATCAGTGAGTCCAGGGGACAGTCGAACACTGAAGCTTTCTTT.

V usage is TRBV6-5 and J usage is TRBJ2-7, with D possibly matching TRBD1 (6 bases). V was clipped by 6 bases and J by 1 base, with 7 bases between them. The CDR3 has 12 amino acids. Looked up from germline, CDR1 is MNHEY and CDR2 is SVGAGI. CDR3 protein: CASSGTSYEQYF. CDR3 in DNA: TGTGCCAGCAGCGGGACATCCTACGAGCAGTACTTC.

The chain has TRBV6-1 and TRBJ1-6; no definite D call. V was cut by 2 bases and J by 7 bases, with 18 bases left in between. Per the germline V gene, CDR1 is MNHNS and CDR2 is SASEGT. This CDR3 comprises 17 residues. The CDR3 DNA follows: TGTGCCAGCAGTGAAACCCTACAAAGGGCTGGAAATTCACCCCTCCACTTT. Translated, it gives CASSETLQRAGNSPLHF.

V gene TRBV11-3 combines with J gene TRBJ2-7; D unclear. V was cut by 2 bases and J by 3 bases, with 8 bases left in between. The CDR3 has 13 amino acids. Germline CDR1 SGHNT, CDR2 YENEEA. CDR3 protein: CASSLRLGYEQYF. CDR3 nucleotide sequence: TGTGCCAGCAGCTTAAGGCTGGGCTACGAGCAGTACTTC.

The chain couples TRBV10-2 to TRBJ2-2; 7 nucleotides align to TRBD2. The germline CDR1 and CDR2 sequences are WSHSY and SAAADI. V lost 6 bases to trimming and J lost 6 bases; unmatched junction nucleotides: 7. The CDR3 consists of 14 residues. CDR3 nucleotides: TGCGCCAGCAGATGGGCGGGAGACCCCGGGGAGCTGTTTTTT. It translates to CASRWAGDPGELFF.

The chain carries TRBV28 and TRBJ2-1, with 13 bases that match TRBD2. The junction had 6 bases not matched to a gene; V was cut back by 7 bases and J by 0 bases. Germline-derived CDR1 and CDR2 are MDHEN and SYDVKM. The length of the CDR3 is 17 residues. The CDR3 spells CASTQGLAGLSYNEQFF. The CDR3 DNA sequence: TGTGCCAGCACCCAGGGACTAGCGGGACTCTCCTACAATGAGCAGTTCTTC. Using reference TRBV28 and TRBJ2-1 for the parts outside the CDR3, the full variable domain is DVKVTQSSRYLVKRTGEKVFLECVQDMDHENMFWYRQDPGLGLRLIYFSYDVKMKEKGDIPEGYSVSREKKERFSLILESASTNQTSMYLCASTQGLAGLSYNEQFFGPGTRLTVL.

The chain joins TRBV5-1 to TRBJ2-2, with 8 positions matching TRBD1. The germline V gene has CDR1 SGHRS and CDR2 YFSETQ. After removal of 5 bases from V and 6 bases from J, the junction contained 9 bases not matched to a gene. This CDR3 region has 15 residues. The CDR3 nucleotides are TGCGCCAGCAGGTCCCCAGGGGGCTCGGCCGGGGAGCTGTTTTTT. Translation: CASRSPGGSAGELFF.

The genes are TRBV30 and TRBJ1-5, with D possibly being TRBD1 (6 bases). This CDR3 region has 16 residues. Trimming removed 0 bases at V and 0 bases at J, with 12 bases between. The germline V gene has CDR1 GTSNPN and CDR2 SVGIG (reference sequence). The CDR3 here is CAWSVGTPYSNQPQHF. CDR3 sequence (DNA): TGTGCCTGGAGTGTAGGGACACCATATAGCAATCAGCCCCAGCATTTT.